The 18 T cell receptor beta chains listed next were all sequenced from one sample in a study of cytomegalovirus exposure and HLA in healthy donors. The PCR employed 60 Vbeta primers together with 13 Jbeta primers. Assay: immunoSEQ multiplex PCR; the TCRdb copy retains only in-frame clones and omits some. The table includes some 220,000 clones, 78% detected once. The sequencing input was PBMCs. Receptor source: a boy aged 5-17 years in good health and CMV-seronegative.

The rearrangement joins TRBV5-1 to TRBJ1-5; the D gene is possibly TRBD1 (6 bases). Germline lookup yields CDR1 SGHRS and CDR2 YFSETQ. This CDR3 is built from 14 residues. Trimming left V 4 bases short and J 3 bases short, with 11 bases between. The CDR3 here is CASSPQGSNQPQHF. The CDR3 nucleotides read TGCGCCAGCAGCCCACAGGGTTCCAATCAGCCCCAGCATTTT.

This clone appeared once. V gene TRBV6-1 combines with J gene TRBJ2-7; tentative D call: TRBD2 (5 bases). The CDR3 totals 12 residues. From germline, CDR1 is MNHNS and CDR2 SASEGT. The V end was cut by 6 bases, the J end by 2 bases, with 8 bases between. The CDR3 loop reads CASSSGTYEQYF. CDR3 nucleotide sequence: TGTGCCAGCAGCAGCGGAACCTACGAGCAGTACTTC.

This chain joins TRBV30 and TRBJ1-3, with D unclear. The germline V gene encodes CDR1 GTSNPN and CDR2 SVGIG (reference sequence). The CDR3 spans 14 residues. Trimming stripped 1 base from V and 2 bases from J, with 9 bases between. CDR3 amino acids: CAWSGGTAGNTIYF. In nucleotides, the CDR3 is TGTGCCTGGAGTGGCGGAACGGCTGGAAACACCATATATTTT.

The V and J genes are TRBV13 and TRBJ2-7, with TRBD2 as a possible D gene (6 bases). The CDR3 is made up of 13 amino acids. Trimming stripped 8 bases from V and 0 bases from J, with 11 bases between. Looked up from germline, CDR1 is PRHDT and CDR2 is FYEKMQ (reference sequence). The CDR3 reads CASLQAGSYEQYF. The CDR3 DNA follows: TGTGCCAGCCTTCAAGCGGGCTCCTACGAGCAGTACTTC.

This chain links TRBV9 with TRBJ1-5; no reliable D call. The CDR3 is 13 residues long. The ends were cut back, 4 bases at V and 1 base at J, with 6 bases in the middle. Germline assignment: CDR1 SGDLS and CDR2 YYNGEE. CDR3 loop: CASSLNSNQPQHF. In DNA, the CDR3 is TGTGCCAGCAGCCTAAACAGCAATCAGCCCCAGCATTTT.

With respect to this clone: Different DNA sequences within this sample yield the same CDR3. The V gene is TRBV5-1, the J gene TRBJ1-2; maybe TRBD1 (5 bases). V was pared by 0 bases and J by 1 base, with 7 bases between. CDR1 is SGHRS and CDR2 is YFSETQ in the germline V gene. There are 14 residues in the CDR3. The CDR3 region has the DNA TGCGCCAGCAGCTTGGACGGGGGTAACTATGGCTACACCTTC. Amino acids: CASSLDGGNYGYTF.

The chain employs TRBV4-1 and TRBJ2-7; TRBD2 aligns across 9 bases. This CDR3 is 18 amino acids long. In germline, CDR1 is MGHRA, CDR2 YSYEKL. Losses at the gene ends were 0 bases for V and 2 bases for J; bases not matched to a gene: 11. In DNA, the CDR3 is TGCGCCAGCAGCCAAGAGGTCATTCGGGGACTAGCCACCTACGAGCAGTACTTC. Its translation is CASSQEVIRGLATYEQYF.

The CDR3 loop is CASNPGLAGDTQYF. In DNA, the CDR3 is TGCGCCAGCAATCCGGGACTAGCGGGAGATACGCAGTATTTT. The chain carries TRBV10-1 and TRBJ2-3; TRBD2 matches 12 bases. Germline CDR1 WNHNN, CDR2 SYGVQD (reference sequence). This CDR3 contains 14 residues. V was pared by 7 bases and J by 5 bases, with 4 bases of the junction left unmatched.

This chain connects TRBV19 to TRBJ2-1; 10 positions match TRBD2. The ends lost 2 bases at V and 6 bases at J; junction bases unmatched: 10. CDR3 length equals 17 residues. The V gene's germline CDR1 is LNHDA and CDR2 SQIVND (reference sequence). The CDR3 reads CASSIRTSGTNTNEQFF. The CDR3 coding sequence is TGTGCCAGTAGTATAAGAACTAGCGGGACCAATACCAATGAGCAGTTCTTC.

The chain is built from TRBV28 and TRBJ2-3; 7 bases fit TRBD1. This CDR3 is built from 19 residues. Germline V gene sequence: CDR1 MDHEN, CDR2 SYDVKM. V dropped 3 bases and J dropped 2; count of bases not matched to a gene: 17. Here the CDR3 reads CASSFRPTGARISTDTQYF. The CDR3 nucleotides read TGTGCCAGCAGTTTCCGACCCACAGGGGCCCGAATATCCACAGATACGCAGTATTTT.

For the CDR3, the DNA is TGTGCCAGCAGTTACTCAGGGACAGGGAGTGGGGAGTTCTTC. Residues: CASSYSGTGSGEFF. The chain couples TRBV6-5 to TRBJ2-1; TRBD1 matches 9 bases. There are 14 residues in the CDR3. The J segment lost 14 bases and the V segment lost 0 bases, leaving 8 bases of the junction unmatched. Germline values: CDR1 MNHEY, CDR2 SVGAGI.

This clone was observed a single time. The rearrangement links TRBV5-6 to TRBJ2-7; weak D call: TRBD1 (6 bases). V lost 1 base and J lost 3, with 11 bases in between. Germline CDR1 reads SGHDT; CDR2 reads YYEEEE. The CDR3 runs 14 residues. The CDR3 sequence is CASSLYHRDYEQYF. CDR3 nucleotide sequence: TGTGCCAGCAGCTTGTATCACAGGGACTACGAGCAGTACTTC.

The chain combines TRBV27 with TRBJ1-1; no clear D gene. The germline V gene has CDR1 MNHEY and CDR2 SMNVEV (reference sequence). V was trimmed by 2 bases and J by 0 bases, leaving 7 bases between them. The CDR3 is 14 amino acids. This CDR3 is CASSLLPVNTEAFF. The CDR3 DNA reads TGTGCCAGCAGTTTACTTCCAGTGAACACTGAAGCTTTCTTT.

This rearrangement joins TRBV19 to TRBJ2-2; TRBD2 matches 8 bases. The CDR3 has 18 residues. Germline-derived CDR1 and CDR2 are LNHDA and SQIVND (reference sequence). With V trimmed by 5 bases and J by 8 bases, 19 bases remained unmatched. The CDR3 region is CASSLQGSSGMPRGELFF. The CDR3, as DNA: TGTGCCAGTAGTTTGCAGGGGAGTAGCGGGATGCCTAGAGGGGAGCTGTTTTTT.

The chain couples TRBV18 to TRBJ2-7, with TRBD1 matching 8 bases. The germline CDR1 and CDR2 sequences are KGHSH and LQKENI. V dropped 2 bases and J dropped 3; count of bases not matched to a gene: 6. This CDR3 contains 15 residues. The CDR3 nucleotides are TGTGCCAGCTCACCAAAGGACAGGGTGGGCTACGAGCAGTACTTC. The encoded protein is CASSPKDRVGYEQYF.

CDR3 residues: CASSSLTPLDGYTF. The CDR3 coding sequence is TGTGCCAGCAGTTCCCTGACACCGCTGGATGGCTACACCTTC. The chain has TRBV6-5 and TRBJ1-2; D is undetermined. V lost 4 bases and J 6 bases, leaving 15 bases between the germline ends. The CDR3 is 14 amino acids. CDR1 and CDR2 from the germline V gene are MNHEY and SVGAGI.

This clone is a singleton in its sample. V gene TRBV7-8 combines with J gene TRBJ1-2, with TRBD1 matching over 7 bases. V dropped 5 bases and J dropped 5; count of bases not matched to a gene: 8. The length of the CDR3 is 14 residues. Germline loops: CDR1 SGHVS, CDR2 FQNEAQ. The CDR3: CASSKRDSSYGYTF. The CDR3, as DNA: TGTGCCAGCAGCAAACGGGACAGCTCATATGGCTACACCTTC.

This clone was detected only once. The chain combines TRBV11-1 with TRBJ2-5; 7 nucleotides align to TRBD1. V was clipped by 5 bases and J by 5 bases; unmatched bases: 11. Germline V CDR1 and CDR2: SGHAT, FQDESV (reference sequence). The CDR3 runs to 15 residues. This chain's CDR3 is CASSRTGVLAETQYF. The CDR3 coding sequence is TGTGCCAGCAGCCGTACAGGGGTGTTAGCGGAGACCCAGTACTTC.